Detailed here is one T cell receptor (beta chain). The junction departs from germline at one end; a sequencing error may be responsible. This entry belongs to a study of T cell changes during pregnancy in multiple sclerosis. Germline CDR1 MNHNS, CDR2 SASEGT. CDR3 size: 13 residues. Data came from immunoSEQ multiplex PCR; TCRdb stores just in-frame clones and leaves some out. The sample has under 70,000 clones, 85% to 95% seen once; the top ten hold around 2%. The receptor was derived from a female donor in good health, enrolled as a control in a pregnancy study. The chain joins TRBV6-1 to TRBJ1-1, with 7 bases identical to TRBD1. The sequencing here drew on peripheral blood, taken in the third trimester of pregnancy. For the CDR3, the DNA is TGTGCCAGCAGTGTTACAGGGGAAACTGGAGCTTTCTTT. Its protein product is CASSVTGETGAFF.